The clone carrying this T cell receptor beta chain was observed a few times. Its matching antigen is unknown. Produced via immunoSEQ multiplex PCR; TCRdb's table is partial and in-frame only. This sample carries 2,000 to 2,500 clones, about 30% of them seen once, and the ten largest clones take 28%. This specimen belongs to a study of T cells in localized non-small cell lung cancer. General study results and limits: Higher blood T cell density tracked longer overall survival. A median of around 60 of the top 100 tumor clones appeared in adjacent lung, which was paired and uninvolved. Peak T cell clonality was found in uninvolved adjacent lung, exceeding tumor.

Two independent pathologists confirmed no atypia in lung taken at least 2 cm from tumor. The V gene's germline CDR1 is SGHVT and CDR2 SQSDAQ. V shed 5 bases, J shed 5 bases, and the junction held 11 bases outside the gene matches. The CDR3 is made up of 16 amino acids. The rearrangement uses TRBV7-4 and TRBJ2-3; 9 bases line up with TRBD2. Source: normal lung tissue next to the tumor, taken before any cancer treatment. The TCR sequence derives from a man between 40 and 70 years old with stage I lung adenocarcinoma. CDR3 sequence reads: CASSVGSAGGEDTQYF. DNA of the CDR3: TGTGCCAGCAGCGTAGGCTCAGCGGGGGGCGAAGATACGCAGTATTTT.